The present T cell receptor (beta chain) was sequenced within a study of blood T cell repertoires in COVID-19. About the study: Acute and convalescent COVID-19 samples came from the United States, Italy and Spain. Nucleic acid was either cDNA or gDNA, and it came from T cells, B-cell-depleted T cells, or PBMCs.

V lost 5 bases and J lost 0, with 10 bases in between. The CDR3 extends over 15 amino acids. Germline assignment: CDR1 LNHDA and CDR2 SQIVND (reference sequence). Sequencing used immunoSEQ multiplex PCR; TCRdb keeps in-frame clones, though not all of them. The sample lists just under 60,000 clones; around 88% were seen once. Material for sequencing was peripheral blood. The TCR sequence derives from a man aged 55 to 69 with acute or convalescent COVID-19. The chain employs TRBV19 and TRBJ2-2; perhaps TRBD2 as D (5 bases). The CDR3 DNA sequence: TGTGCCAGTAGTGTCCTAGCAGCGAACACCGGGGAGCTGTTTTTT. Its protein is CASSVLAANTGELFF.